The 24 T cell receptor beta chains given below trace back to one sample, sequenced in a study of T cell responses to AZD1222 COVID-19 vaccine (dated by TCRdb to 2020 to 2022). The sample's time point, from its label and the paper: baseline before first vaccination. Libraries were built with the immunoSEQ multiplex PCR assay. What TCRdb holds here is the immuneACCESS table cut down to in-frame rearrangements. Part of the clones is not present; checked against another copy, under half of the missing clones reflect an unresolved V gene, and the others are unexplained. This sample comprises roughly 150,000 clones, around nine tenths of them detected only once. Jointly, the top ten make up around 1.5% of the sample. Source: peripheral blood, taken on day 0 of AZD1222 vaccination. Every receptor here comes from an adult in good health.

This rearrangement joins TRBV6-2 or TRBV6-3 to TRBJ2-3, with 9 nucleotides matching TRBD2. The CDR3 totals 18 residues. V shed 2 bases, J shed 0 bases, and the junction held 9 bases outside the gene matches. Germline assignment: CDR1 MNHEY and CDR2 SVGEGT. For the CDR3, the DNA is TGTGCCAGCAGTTACCCCCCGACTAGCGGCCATAGCACAGATACGCAGTATTTT. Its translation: CASSYPPTSGHSTDTQYF.

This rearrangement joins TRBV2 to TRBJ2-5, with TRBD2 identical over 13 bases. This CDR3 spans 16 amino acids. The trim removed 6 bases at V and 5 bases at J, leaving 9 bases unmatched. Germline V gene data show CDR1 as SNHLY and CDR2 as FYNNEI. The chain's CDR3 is CASRTVTSGRAETQYF. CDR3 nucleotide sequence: TGTGCCAGCAGAACGGTAACTAGCGGGAGGGCGGAGACCCAGTACTTC.

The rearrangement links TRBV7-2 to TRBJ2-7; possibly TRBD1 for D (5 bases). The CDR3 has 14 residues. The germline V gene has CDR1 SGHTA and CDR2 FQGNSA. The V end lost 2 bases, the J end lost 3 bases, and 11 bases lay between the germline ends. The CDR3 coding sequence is TGTGCCAGCAGCTTAAGGACACCTTACTACGAGCAGTACTTC. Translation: CASSLRTPYYEQYF.

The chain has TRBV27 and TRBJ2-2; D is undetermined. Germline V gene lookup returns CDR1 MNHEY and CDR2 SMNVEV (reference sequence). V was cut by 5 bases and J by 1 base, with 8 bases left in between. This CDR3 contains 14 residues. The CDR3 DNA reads TGTGCCAGCAGTCCCTGGTGGAACACCGGGGAGCTGTTTTTT. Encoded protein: CASSPWWNTGELFF.

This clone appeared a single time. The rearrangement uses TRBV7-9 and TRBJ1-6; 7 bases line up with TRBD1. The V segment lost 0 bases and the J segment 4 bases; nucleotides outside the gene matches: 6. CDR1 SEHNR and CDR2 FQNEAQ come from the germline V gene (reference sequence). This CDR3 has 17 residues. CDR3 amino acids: CASSLAPTGVYNSPLHF. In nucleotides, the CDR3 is TGTGCCAGCAGCTTAGCCCCAACAGGGGTTTATAATTCACCCCTCCACTTT.

CDR3 loop: CASSLFSSSLAKNIQYF. For the CDR3, the DNA is TGTGCCAGCAGCCTCTTTTCTAGCTCCTTAGCCAAAAACATTCAGTACTTC. The chain employs TRBV3-1 (or the pseudogene TRBV3-2) and TRBJ2-4; weak D call: TRBD2 (5 bases). Germline-derived CDR1 and CDR2 are LGHDT and YNNKEL (reference sequence). Trimming removed 4 bases at V and 0 bases at J, with 16 bases between. The CDR3 totals 17 residues.

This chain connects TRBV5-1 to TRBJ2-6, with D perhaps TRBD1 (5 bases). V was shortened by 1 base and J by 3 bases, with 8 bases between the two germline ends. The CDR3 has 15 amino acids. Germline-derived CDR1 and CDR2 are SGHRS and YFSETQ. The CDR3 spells CASSLQGVGANVLTF. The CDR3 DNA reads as TGCGCCAGCAGCTTGCAAGGGGTTGGGGCCAACGTCCTGACTTTC.

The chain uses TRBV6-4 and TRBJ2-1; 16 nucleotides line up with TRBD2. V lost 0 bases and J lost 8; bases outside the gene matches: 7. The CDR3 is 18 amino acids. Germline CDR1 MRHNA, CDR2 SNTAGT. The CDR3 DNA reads TGTGCCAGCAGTGACTCGAGTCGAGGGACTAGCGGGAGGGATGAGCAGTTCTTC. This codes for CASSDSSRGTSGRDEQFF.

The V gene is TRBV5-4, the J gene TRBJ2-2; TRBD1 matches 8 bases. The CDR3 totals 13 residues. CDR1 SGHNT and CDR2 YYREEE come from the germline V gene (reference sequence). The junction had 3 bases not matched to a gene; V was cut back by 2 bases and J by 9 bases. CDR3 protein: CASSLQGVRELFF. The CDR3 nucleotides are TGTGCCAGCAGCTTACAGGGGGTCCGGGAGCTGTTTTTT.

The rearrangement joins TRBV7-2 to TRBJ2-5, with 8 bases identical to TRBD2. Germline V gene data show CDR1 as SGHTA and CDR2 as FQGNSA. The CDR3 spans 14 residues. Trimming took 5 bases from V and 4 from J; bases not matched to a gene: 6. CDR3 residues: CASSPSGGGETQYF. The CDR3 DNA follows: TGTGCCAGCAGCCCCTCGGGGGGGGGAGAGACCCAGTACTTC.

The CDR3 DNA reads as TGTGCCAGCAGATTAACACGGGCCTCAGCGAATGAGCAGTTCTTC. As protein: CASRLTRASANEQFF. The rearrangement uses TRBV6-5 and TRBJ2-1; D is uncertain. The CDR3 sequence is 15 residues long. Germline V lookup: CDR1 MNHEY, CDR2 SVGAGI. V lost 6 bases, J lost 7 bases, and 19 bases lay in between.

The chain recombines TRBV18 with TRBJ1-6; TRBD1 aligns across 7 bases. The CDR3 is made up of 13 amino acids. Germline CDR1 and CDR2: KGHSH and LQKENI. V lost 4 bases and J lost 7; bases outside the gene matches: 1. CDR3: CASSRDSNSPLHF. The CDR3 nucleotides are TGTGCCAGCTCACGGGACAGCAATTCACCCCTCCACTTT.

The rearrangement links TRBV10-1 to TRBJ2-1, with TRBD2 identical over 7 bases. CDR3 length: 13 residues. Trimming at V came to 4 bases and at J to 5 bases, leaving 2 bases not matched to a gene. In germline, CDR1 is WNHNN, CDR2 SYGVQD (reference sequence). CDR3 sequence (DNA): TGCGCCAGCAGTGGGGGACTACACAATGAGCAGTTCTTC. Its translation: CASSGGLHNEQFF.

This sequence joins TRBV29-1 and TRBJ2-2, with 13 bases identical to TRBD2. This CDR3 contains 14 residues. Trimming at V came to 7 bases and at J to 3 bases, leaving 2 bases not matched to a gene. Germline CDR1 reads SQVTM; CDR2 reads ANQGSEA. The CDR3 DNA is TGCAGCGCTACTAGCGGGAGGGACACCGGGGAGCTGTTTTTT. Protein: CSATSGRDTGELFF.

CDR3 bases: TGTGCCAGCAGCCAAGTTGGGGGGCCCCTCCACTTT. It specifies CASSQVGGPLHF. V gene TRBV14 combines with J gene TRBJ1-6; possibly TRBD1 for D (5 bases). Trimming took 1 base from V and 13 from J, leaving 8 bases between them. This CDR3 has 12 residues. Germline CDR1 SGHDN, CDR2 FVKESK.

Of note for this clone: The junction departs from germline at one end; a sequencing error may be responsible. CDR3 sequence (DNA): TGTGCCAGCAGGGAAGGGACAGGGGGCCAGCTAGGAGGAAACACCATATATTTT. This encodes CASREGTGGQLGGNTIYF. The chain links TRBV6-1 to TRBJ1-3, with 12 bases aligning to TRBD1. The germline V gene has CDR1 MNHNS and CDR2 SASEGT. This CDR3 region has 18 residues.

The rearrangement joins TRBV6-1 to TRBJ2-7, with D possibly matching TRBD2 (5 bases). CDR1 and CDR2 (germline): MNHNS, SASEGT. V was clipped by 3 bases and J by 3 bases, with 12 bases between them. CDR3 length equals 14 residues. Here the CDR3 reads CASSDLGLVYEQYF. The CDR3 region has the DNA TGTGCCAGCAGTGACCTCGGACTTGTCTACGAGCAGTACTTC.

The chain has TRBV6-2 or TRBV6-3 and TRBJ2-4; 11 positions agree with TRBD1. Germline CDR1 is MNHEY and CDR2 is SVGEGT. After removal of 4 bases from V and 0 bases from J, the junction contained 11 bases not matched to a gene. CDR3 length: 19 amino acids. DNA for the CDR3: TGTGCCAGCAGTTCGGACAGGGGGCTGGGGGGATTAGCCAAAAACATTCAGTACTTC. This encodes CASSSDRGLGGLAKNIQYF.

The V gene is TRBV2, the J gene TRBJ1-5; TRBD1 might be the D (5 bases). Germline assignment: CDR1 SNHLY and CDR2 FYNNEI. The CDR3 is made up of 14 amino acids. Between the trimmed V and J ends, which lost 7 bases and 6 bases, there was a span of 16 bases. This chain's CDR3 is CASILEGSGQPQHF. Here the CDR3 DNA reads TGTGCCAGCATCCTTGAGGGGTCAGGTCAGCCCCAGCATTTT. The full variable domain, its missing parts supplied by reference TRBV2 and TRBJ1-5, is EPEVTQTPSHQVTQMGQEVILRCVPISNHLYFYWYRQILGQKVEFLVSFYNNEISEKSEIFDDQFSVERPDGSNFTLKIRSTKLEDSAMYFCASILEGSGQPQHFGDGTRLSIL.

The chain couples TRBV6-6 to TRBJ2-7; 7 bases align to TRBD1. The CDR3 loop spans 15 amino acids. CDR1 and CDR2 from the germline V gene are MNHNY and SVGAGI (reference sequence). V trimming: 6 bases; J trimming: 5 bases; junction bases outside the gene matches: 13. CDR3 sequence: CASRFLLDRSHEQYF. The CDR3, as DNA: TGTGCCAGCAGATTCCTCTTGGACAGGTCTCACGAGCAGTACTTC.

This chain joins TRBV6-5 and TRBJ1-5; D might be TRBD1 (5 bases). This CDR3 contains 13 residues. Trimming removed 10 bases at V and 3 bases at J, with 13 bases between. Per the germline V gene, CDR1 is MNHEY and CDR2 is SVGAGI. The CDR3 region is CATSDRHNQPQHF. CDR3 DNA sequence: TGTGCCACTTCTGACAGACACAATCAGCCCCAGCATTTT.

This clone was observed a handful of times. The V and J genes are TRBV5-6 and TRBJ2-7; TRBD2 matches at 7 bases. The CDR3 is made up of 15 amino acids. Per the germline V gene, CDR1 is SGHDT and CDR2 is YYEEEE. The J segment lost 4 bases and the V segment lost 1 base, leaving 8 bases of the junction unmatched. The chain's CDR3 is CASSLSGLGRYEQYF. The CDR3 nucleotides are TGTGCCAGCAGCTTGTCGGGACTCGGGAGGTACGAGCAGTACTTC.

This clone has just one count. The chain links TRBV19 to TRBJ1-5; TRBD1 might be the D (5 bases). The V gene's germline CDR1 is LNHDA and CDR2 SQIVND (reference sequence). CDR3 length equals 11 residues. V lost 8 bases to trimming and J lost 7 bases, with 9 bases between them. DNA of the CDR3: TGTGCCAGTGGAGGGGACCAGCCCCAGCATTTT. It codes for CASGGDQPQHF.

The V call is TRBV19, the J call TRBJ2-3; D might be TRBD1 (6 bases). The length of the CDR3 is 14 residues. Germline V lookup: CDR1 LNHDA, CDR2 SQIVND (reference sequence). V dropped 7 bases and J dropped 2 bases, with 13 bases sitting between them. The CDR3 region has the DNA TGTGCCAGTAAGACAGGAGATTTCACAGATACGCAGTATTTT. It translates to CASKTGDFTDTQYF.